Listed below are T cell receptor beta chains from one sample, sequenced in a study of OX40 agonist ivuxolimab in advanced cancers. Some clones are missing from TCRdb's copy, which holds only in-frame ones; the method was immunoSEQ multiplex PCR. The table records roughly 60,000 clones, approximately 92% of them present only once. The starting material was CD4+ or CD8+ T cells sorted from blood, obtained in a trial of the OX40 agonist ivuxolimab. Receptors were obtained from an adult with an advanced solid tumor such as melanoma, head and neck, liver or kidney cancer. The CDR3 runs from the conserved cysteine through the conserved F or W. Fields, in order: CDR3 length, clone size, J gene, V gene, D gene, CDR3 DNA, CDR3 protein. A D gene is named only where the DNA matches it firmly. Some rows have no size entry. The others give once, few or many, or a class for an expanded clone.

cdr3_length: 15
clone_size: .
j_call: TRBJ2-7
v_call: TRBV7-6
d_call: .
cdr3_nt: TGTGCCAGCAGCTTAGGACGGACGATCCCCTACGAGCAGTACTTC
cdr3_aa: CASSLGRTIPYEQYF

cdr3_length: 15
clone_size: .
j_call: TRBJ2-5
v_call: TRBV7-9
d_call: .
cdr3_nt: TGTGCCAGCAGCAGCCAAGGGCGGGCGGGAGAGACCCAGTACTTC
cdr3_aa: CASSSQGRAGETQYF

cdr3_length: 14
clone_size: .
j_call: TRBJ1-1
v_call: TRBV7-9
d_call: .
cdr3_nt: TGTGCCAGCAGCTTAGCGAGCAGGAACACTGAAGCTTTCTTT
cdr3_aa: CASSLASRNTEAFF

cdr3_length: 15
clone_size: .
j_call: TRBJ2-7
v_call: TRBV19
d_call: .
cdr3_nt: TGTGCCAGTAGTGCACAACAGGGTTCTCTCTACGAGCAGTACTTC
cdr3_aa: CASSAQQGSLYEQYF

cdr3_length: 13
clone_size: .
j_call: TRBJ2-1
v_call: TRBV29-1
d_call: .
cdr3_nt: TGCAGCGTTGAAGATCGGTGGAGGGGTGAGCAGTTCTTC
cdr3_aa: CSVEDRWRGEQFF

cdr3_length: 17
clone_size: .
j_call: TRBJ2-3
v_call: TRBV11-3
d_call: .
cdr3_nt: TGTGCCAGCAGCTTAGGACCCGGGATCCGAGTCACAGATACGCAGTATTTT
cdr3_aa: CASSLGPGIRVTDTQYF

cdr3_length: 13
clone_size: .
j_call: TRBJ2-1
v_call: TRBV19
d_call: .
cdr3_nt: TGTGCCAGTAGTATAGCAGGTAGCGGAGAGCAGTTCTTC
cdr3_aa: CASSIAGSGEQFF

cdr3_length: 16
clone_size: .
j_call: TRBJ2-2
v_call: TRBV6-5
d_call: .
cdr3_nt: TGTGCCAGCAGTTACTCCACGCGGGACCTCACCGGGGAGCTGTTTTTT
cdr3_aa: CASSYSTRDLTGELFF

cdr3_length: 14
clone_size: .
j_call: TRBJ2-2
v_call: TRBV6-5
d_call: .
cdr3_nt: TGTGCCAGCAGTTACGGCGAGGGGGCCGGGGAGCTGTTTTTT
cdr3_aa: CASSYGEGAGELFF

cdr3_length: 16
clone_size: once
j_call: TRBJ1-1
v_call: TRBV9
d_call: .
cdr3_nt: TGTGCCAGCAGCCCCTGGGCTGGGGGTTCGAACACTGAAGCTTTCTTT
cdr3_aa: CASSPWAGGSNTEAFF

cdr3_length: 11
clone_size: .
j_call: TRBJ2-7
v_call: TRBV20-1
d_call: .
cdr3_nt: TGCAGTGCCCGCAGGGGGGGGGAGCAGTACTTC
cdr3_aa: CSARRGGEQYF

cdr3_length: 12
clone_size: .
j_call: TRBJ1-1
v_call: TRBV7-9
d_call: .
cdr3_nt: TGTGCCAGCAGCTTCGGAACTTCTGAAGCTTTCTTT
cdr3_aa: CASSFGTSEAFF

cdr3_length: 12
clone_size: once
j_call: TRBJ2-7
v_call: TRBV9
d_call: TRBD1
cdr3_nt: TGTGCCAGCAGCGGACAGGGGTACGAGCAGTACTTC
cdr3_aa: CASSGQGYEQYF

cdr3_length: 14
clone_size: .
j_call: TRBJ2-1
v_call: TRBV4-1
d_call: TRBD2
cdr3_nt: TGCGCCAGCAGCCTCCCTCGGGGGGTGGGTGAGCAGTTCTTC
cdr3_aa: CASSLPRGVGEQFF

cdr3_length: 10
clone_size: .
j_call: TRBJ2-1
v_call: TRBV25-1
d_call: TRBD2
cdr3_nt: TGTGCCAGCAGTGAAAGCGGGATGTTCTTC
cdr3_aa: CASSESGMFF

cdr3_length: 12
clone_size: .
j_call: TRBJ1-1
v_call: TRBV19
d_call: .
cdr3_nt: TGTGCCAGTAAAGTTGGGAACACTGAAGCTTTCTTT
cdr3_aa: CASKVGNTEAFF

cdr3_length: 14
clone_size: .
j_call: TRBJ1-5
v_call: TRBV7-9
d_call: .
cdr3_nt: TGTGCCAGCAGTTTATTAGGTGGCAATCAGCCCCAGCATTTT
cdr3_aa: CASSLLGGNQPQHF

cdr3_length: 16
clone_size: .
j_call: TRBJ2-7
v_call: TRBV5-4
d_call: .
cdr3_nt: TGTGCCAGCAGCTTAAACCGGGACTTTTACTCCTACGAGCAGTACTTC
cdr3_aa: CASSLNRDFYSYEQYF

cdr3_length: 13
clone_size: once
j_call: TRBJ1-4
v_call: TRBV6-1
d_call: .
cdr3_nt: TGTGCCGGCAGACAGTGGGAGGACGAAAAACTGTTTTTT
cdr3_aa: CAGRQWEDEKLFF

cdr3_length: 14
clone_size: .
j_call: TRBJ2-7
v_call: TRBV5-1
d_call: .
cdr3_nt: TGCGCCAGCCGTAGTGAGGGATCGAGGTACGAGCAGTACTTC
cdr3_aa: CASRSEGSRYEQYF

cdr3_length: 12
clone_size: .
j_call: TRBJ2-2
v_call: TRBV7-9
d_call: .
cdr3_nt: TGTGCTTGGCGGGAGAACACCGGGGAGCTGTTTTTT
cdr3_aa: CAWRENTGELFF

cdr3_length: 14
clone_size: .
j_call: TRBJ2-7
v_call: TRBV4-1
d_call: .
cdr3_nt: TGCGCCAGCAGCCAAATTTACGGGACATACGAGCAGTACTTC
cdr3_aa: CASSQIYGTYEQYF

cdr3_length: 14
clone_size: once
j_call: TRBJ1-1
v_call: TRBV5-6
d_call: .
cdr3_nt: TGTGCCAGCAGCTTTTGGTCCGTGGGGACTGAAGCTTTCTTT
cdr3_aa: CASSFWSVGTEAFF

cdr3_length: 16
clone_size: .
j_call: TRBJ2-7
v_call: TRBV6-5
d_call: TRBD2
cdr3_nt: TGTGCCAGCAGTTACTCTTACGGGGGGAGCTCCTACGAGCAGTACTTC
cdr3_aa: CASSYSYGGSSYEQYF

cdr3_length: 16
clone_size: .
j_call: TRBJ2-1
v_call: TRBV5-1
d_call: .
cdr3_nt: TGCGCCAGCAGCTTGGCCGGAGGGGACATTTACAATGAGCAGTTCTTC
cdr3_aa: CASSLAGGDIYNEQFF

cdr3_length: 11
clone_size: .
j_call: TRBJ2-1
v_call: TRBV19
d_call: TRBD1
cdr3_nt: TGTGCCAGCGGGACAGCTAATGAGCAGTTCTTC
cdr3_aa: CASGTANEQFF

cdr3_length: 15
clone_size: .
j_call: TRBJ2-7
v_call: TRBV7-3
d_call: TRBD1
cdr3_nt: TGTGCCAGCAGCCGTCGACAGGGAACGGCCTACGAGCAGTACTTC
cdr3_aa: CASSRRQGTAYEQYF

cdr3_length: 14
clone_size: .
j_call: TRBJ1-1
v_call: TRBV27
d_call: .
cdr3_nt: TGTGCCAGCCGCATCCTAGGAAGTAGCACTGAAGCTTTCTTT
cdr3_aa: CASRILGSSTEAFF

cdr3_length: 15
clone_size: .
j_call: TRBJ1-2
v_call: TRBV7-9
d_call: .
cdr3_nt: TGTGCCAGCAGCTTAGTAAAAACCAGGTTAGGGGGCTACACCTTC
cdr3_aa: CASSLVKTRLGGYTF

cdr3_length: 16
clone_size: .
j_call: TRBJ2-7
v_call: TRBV5-4
d_call: .
cdr3_nt: TGTGCCAGCAGCGAACACCGTGGGGGGCCGTCTTACGAGCAGTACTTC
cdr3_aa: CASSEHRGGPSYEQYF

cdr3_length: 12
clone_size: .
j_call: TRBJ2-7
v_call: TRBV30
d_call: .
cdr3_nt: TGTGCCTGGACCCCGGGGGACTACGAGCAGTACTTC
cdr3_aa: CAWTPGDYEQYF

cdr3_length: 11
clone_size: .
j_call: TRBJ2-1
v_call: TRBV27
d_call: .
cdr3_nt: TGTGCCAGCTTTGGCCTTCTTCGTTTGTTCTTC
cdr3_aa: CASFGLLRLFF

cdr3_length: 17
clone_size: .
j_call: TRBJ2-1
v_call: TRBV5-6
d_call: TRBD1
cdr3_nt: TGTGCCAGCAGCCCACGGTTTTTTGGGGACAGCAACAATGAGCAGTTCTTC
cdr3_aa: CASSPRFFGDSNNEQFF

cdr3_length: 15
clone_size: .
j_call: TRBJ2-7
v_call: TRBV27
d_call: .
cdr3_nt: TGTGCCAGCAGTCTCCGGGACTCCCGCCGAGACGAGCAGTACTTC
cdr3_aa: CASSLRDSRRDEQYF

cdr3_length: 16
clone_size: .
j_call: TRBJ1-2
v_call: TRBV6-1
d_call: .
cdr3_nt: TGTGCCAGCAGTGAAGCACCTTTCGACAGGTCCTATGGCTACACCTTC
cdr3_aa: CASSEAPFDRSYGYTF

cdr3_length: 13
clone_size: .
j_call: TRBJ2-3
v_call: TRBV7-9
d_call: .
cdr3_nt: TGTGCCAGCAGCTTTTCGGAAGCAGATACGCAGTATTTT
cdr3_aa: CASSFSEADTQYF

cdr3_length: 17
clone_size: .
j_call: TRBJ1-1
v_call: TRBV28
d_call: TRBD1
cdr3_nt: TGTGCCAGCAGCCGAGGGGGGGCGACAGGGATTAACACTGAAGCTTTCTTT
cdr3_aa: CASSRGGATGINTEAFF

cdr3_length: 15
clone_size: .
j_call: TRBJ2-1
v_call: TRBV7-9
d_call: TRBD1
cdr3_nt: TGTGCCAGCAGCCCCCGGGACAGGGGAGGGCATGAGCAGTTCTTC
cdr3_aa: CASSPRDRGGHEQFF

cdr3_length: 13
clone_size: .
j_call: TRBJ1-1
v_call: TRBV7-9
d_call: TRBD1
cdr3_nt: TGTGCCAGCAGCCCTACAGGGGGGCCTGAAGCTTTCTTT
cdr3_aa: CASSPTGGPEAFF